This T cell receptor beta chain derives from a study of beta chain features in type 1 diabetes. Expressed TCRB transcripts were sequenced because the entire RNA isolate underwent reverse transcription. The table came from immunoSEQ multiplex PCR; TCRdb's copy has only in-frame clones and leaves some out. The repertoire holds a few hundred thousand clones, around 13% seen once, with 0.015% to 0.02% in the top ten. Trimming at V came to 3 bases and at J to 9 bases, leaving 11 bases not matched to a gene. There are 17 residues in the CDR3. The germline V gene has CDR1 MGHRA and CDR2 YSYEKL. Study conclusions and caveats: Among all four CD4+ subsets, Type 1 diabetes patients had TCRB CDR3s that were moderately but significantly shorter.

This clone showed up just a few times. Antigen: not known. Each of the CD4+ naive, central memory, regulatory and stem cell-like memory populations was sorted via CD45RO/CCR7/CD25/CD127/CD95/CD27. V gene TRBV4-1 combines with J gene TRBJ2-1, with 13 positions matching TRBD2. The specimen was naive CD4+ T cells from blood. This sequence was found in a man younger than 40 with type 1 diabetes. The DNA of the CDR3 is TGCGCCAGCAGCCATCCTCCGGGACTAGCGGGAATTGGTGAGCAGTTCTTC. It specifies CASSHPPGLAGIGEQFF.